Given below is one TCR beta chain in context. This entry is derived from a study of a mutant IDH1 vaccine in newly diagnosed glioma. Assay used: immunoSEQ multiplex PCR; TCRdb lists only in-frame clones, some missing. The sample contains approximately 25,000 clones, 93% of which appear only once. Trimming pared 6 bases from V and 7 bases from J, leaving 21 bases between. This CDR3 is built from 15 residues. The V gene's germline CDR1 is MNHEY and CDR2 SVGAGI. Indicated time point: baseline, week 1 (first vaccination visit). The treatment: pre-vaccination baseline after standard-of-care therapy. This clonotype was sampled from a middle-aged man with glioma. The rearrangement uses TRBV6-5 and TRBJ1-1, with D possibly matching TRBD1 (6 bases). The sample here was PBMCs, taken from a glioma patient treated with radiotherapy, temozolomide or both. CDR3 bases: TGTGCCAGCAGCCGAAGACAGGTCGGGCGCGGTGAAGCTTTCTTT. Its protein product is CASSRRQVGRGEAFF.